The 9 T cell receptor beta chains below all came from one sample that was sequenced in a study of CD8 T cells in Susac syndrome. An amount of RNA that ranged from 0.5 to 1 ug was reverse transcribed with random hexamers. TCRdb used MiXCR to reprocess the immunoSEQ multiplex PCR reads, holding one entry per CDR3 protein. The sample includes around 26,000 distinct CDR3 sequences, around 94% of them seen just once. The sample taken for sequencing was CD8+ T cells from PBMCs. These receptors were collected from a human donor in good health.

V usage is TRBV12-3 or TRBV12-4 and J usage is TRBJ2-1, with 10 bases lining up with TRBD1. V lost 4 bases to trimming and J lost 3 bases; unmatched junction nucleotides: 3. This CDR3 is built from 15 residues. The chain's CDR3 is CASSWGTGVYNEQFF. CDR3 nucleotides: TGTGCCAGCAGTTGGGGGACAGGGGTCTACAATGAGCAGTTCTTC.

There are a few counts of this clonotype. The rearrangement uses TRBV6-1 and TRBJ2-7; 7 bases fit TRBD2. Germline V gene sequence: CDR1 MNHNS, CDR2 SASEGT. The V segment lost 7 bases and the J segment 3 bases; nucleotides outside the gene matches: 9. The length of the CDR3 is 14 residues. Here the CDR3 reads CASKGEAGFYEQYF. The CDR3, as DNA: TGTGCCAGCAAGGGAGAAGCGGGGTTCTACGAGCAGTACTTC.

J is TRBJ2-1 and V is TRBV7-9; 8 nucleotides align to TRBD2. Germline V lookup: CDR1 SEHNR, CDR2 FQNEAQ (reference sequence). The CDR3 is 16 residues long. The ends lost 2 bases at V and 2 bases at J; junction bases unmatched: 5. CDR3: CASSLNERGPYNEQFF. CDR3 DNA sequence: TGTGCCAGCAGCTTAAACGAGCGGGGGCCCTACAATGAGCAGTTCTTC.

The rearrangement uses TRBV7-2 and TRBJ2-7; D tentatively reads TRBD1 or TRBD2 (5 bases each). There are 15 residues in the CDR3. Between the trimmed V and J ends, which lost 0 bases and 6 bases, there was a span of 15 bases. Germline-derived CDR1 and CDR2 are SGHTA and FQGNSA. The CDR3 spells CASSLAGPGGSEQYF. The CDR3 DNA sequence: TGTGCCAGCAGCTTAGCGGGGCCCGGAGGATCCGAGCAGTACTTC.

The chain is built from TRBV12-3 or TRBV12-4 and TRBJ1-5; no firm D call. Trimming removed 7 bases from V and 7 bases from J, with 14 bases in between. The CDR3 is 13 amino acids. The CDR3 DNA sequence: TGTGCCAGCACTCAGGTAATCCAACAGCCCCAGCATTTT. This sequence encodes CASTQVIQQPQHF.

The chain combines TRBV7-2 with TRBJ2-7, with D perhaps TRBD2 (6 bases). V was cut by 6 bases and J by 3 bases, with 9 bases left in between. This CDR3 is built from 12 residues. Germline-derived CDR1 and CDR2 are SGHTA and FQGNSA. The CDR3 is CASSRGNYEQYF. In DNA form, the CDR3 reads TGTGCCAGCAGTCGGGGGAACTACGAGCAGTACTTC. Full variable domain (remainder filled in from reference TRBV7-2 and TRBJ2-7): GAGVSQSPSNKVTEKGKDVELRCDPISGHTALYWYRQSLGQGLEFLIYFQGNSAPDKSGLPSDRFSAERTGGSVSTLTIQRTQQEDSAVYLCASSRGNYEQYFGPGTRLTVT.

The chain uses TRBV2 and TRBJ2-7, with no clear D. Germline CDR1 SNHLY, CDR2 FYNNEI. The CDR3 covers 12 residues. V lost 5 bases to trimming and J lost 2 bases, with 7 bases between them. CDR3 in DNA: TGTGCCAGCAGTACCGGCACCTACGAGCAGTACTTC. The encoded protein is CASSTGTYEQYF.

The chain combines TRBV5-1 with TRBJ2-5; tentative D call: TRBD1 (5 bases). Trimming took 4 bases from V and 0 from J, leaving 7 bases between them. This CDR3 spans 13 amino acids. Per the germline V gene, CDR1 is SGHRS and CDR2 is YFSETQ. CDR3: CASSPDNQETQYF. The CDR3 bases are TGCGCCAGCAGCCCGGACAACCAAGAGACCCAGTACTTC.

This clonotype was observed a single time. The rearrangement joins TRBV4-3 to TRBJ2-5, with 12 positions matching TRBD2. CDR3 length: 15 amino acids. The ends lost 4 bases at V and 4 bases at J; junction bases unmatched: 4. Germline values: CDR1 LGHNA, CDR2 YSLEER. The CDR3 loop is CASSPSSGGGETQYF. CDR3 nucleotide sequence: TGCGCCAGCAGCCCCTCTAGCGGGGGGGGAGAGACCCAGTACTTC.